This T cell receptor (beta chain) was captured by sequencing in a study of human T cells and chemical hapten exposure. Study overall: Alopecia areata, totalis or universalis was found in mostly female patients.

In the case of this clonotype: Its antigen is currently unknown.

Points from the study as a whole: Once DPC sensitization occurred, TCRs above 1 in 1000 frequency showed no change.

The time point is: pre-sensitization, week 0. The treatment is: therapeutic diphenylcyclopropenone sensitization with weekly scalp DPC. TCRdb ran MiXCR on the RACE reads and lists one entry per CDR3 protein. The data contain about 80,000 distinct CDR3 sequences, around 13% of them singletons. The V gene lost 1 base and the J gene lost 6 bases, with 11 bases spanning the gap. The CDR3 spans 14 residues. Germline values: CDR1 SGHDT, CDR2 YYEEEE. This chain connects TRBV5-6 to TRBJ2-1; D may be TRBD2 (5 bases). This TCR came from a woman between 50 and 59 years old with alopecia areata. Some clones in this sample may be carry-over from other donors' samples. The sequenced sample was whole blood, obtained in connection with sensitization to the hapten diphenylcyclopropenone (DPC). CDR3 amino acids: CASSLSLASNEQFF. The DNA for the CDR3 is TGTGCCAGCAGCTTGTCGCTAGCAAGCAATGAGCAGTTCTTC.